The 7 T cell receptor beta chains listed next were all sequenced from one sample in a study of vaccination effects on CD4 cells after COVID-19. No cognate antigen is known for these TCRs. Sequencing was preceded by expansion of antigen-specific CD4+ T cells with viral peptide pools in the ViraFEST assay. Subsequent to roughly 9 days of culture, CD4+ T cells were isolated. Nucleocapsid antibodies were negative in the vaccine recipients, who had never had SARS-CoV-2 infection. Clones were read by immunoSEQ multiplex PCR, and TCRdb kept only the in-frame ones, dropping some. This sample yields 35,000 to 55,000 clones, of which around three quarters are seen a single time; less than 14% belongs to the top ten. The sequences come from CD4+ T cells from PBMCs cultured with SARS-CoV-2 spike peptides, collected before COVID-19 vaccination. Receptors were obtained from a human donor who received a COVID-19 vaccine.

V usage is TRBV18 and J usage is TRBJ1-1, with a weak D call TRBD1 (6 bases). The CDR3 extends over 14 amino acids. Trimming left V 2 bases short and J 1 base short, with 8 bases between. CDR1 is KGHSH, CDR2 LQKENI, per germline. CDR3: CASSPDRQNTEAFF. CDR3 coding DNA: TGTGCCAGCTCACCAGACAGGCAGAACACTGAAGCTTTCTTT.

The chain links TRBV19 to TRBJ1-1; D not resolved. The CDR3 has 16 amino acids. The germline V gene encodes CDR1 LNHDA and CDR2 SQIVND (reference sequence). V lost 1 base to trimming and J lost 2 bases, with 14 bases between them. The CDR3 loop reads CASSIAPPYSNTEAFF. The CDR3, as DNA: TGTGCCAGTAGTATAGCCCCCCCTTACAGTAACACTGAAGCTTTCTTT.

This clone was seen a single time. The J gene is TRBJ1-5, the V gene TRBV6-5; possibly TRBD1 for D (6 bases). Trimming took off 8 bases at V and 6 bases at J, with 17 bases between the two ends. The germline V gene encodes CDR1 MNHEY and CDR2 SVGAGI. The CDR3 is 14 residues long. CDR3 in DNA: TGTGCCAGCGGGGGGGCGGGGTCAGGTCAGCCCCAGCATTTT. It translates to CASGGAGSGQPQHF.

The CDR3 DNA reads as TGTGCCAGCAGTATACGCCGGGACGGCACCGGGGAGCTGTTTTTT. This sequence encodes CASSIRRDGTGELFF. The V and J genes are TRBV6-5 and TRBJ2-2; D is possibly TRBD1 or TRBD2 (5 bases each). With 5 bases removed from V and 4 bases from J, the gap between germline ends came to 14 bases. CDR1 and CDR2 (germline): MNHEY, SVGAGI. This CDR3 is built from 15 residues.

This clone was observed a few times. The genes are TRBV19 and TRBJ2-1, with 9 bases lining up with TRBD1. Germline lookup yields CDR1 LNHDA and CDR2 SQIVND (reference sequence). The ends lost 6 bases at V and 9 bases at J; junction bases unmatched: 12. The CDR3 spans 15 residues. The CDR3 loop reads CASSPPDRGAGEQFF. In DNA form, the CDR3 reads TGTGCCAGTAGCCCCCCGGACAGGGGCGCGGGTGAGCAGTTCTTC.

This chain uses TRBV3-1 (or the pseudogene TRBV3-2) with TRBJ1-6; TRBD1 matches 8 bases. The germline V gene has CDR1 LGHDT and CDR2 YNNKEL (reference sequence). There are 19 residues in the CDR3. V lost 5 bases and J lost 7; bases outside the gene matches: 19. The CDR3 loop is CASSYRDRLIGSQNSPLHF. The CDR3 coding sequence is TGTGCCAGCAGCTACCGGGACAGGTTAATTGGATCGCAGAATTCACCCCTCCACTTT.

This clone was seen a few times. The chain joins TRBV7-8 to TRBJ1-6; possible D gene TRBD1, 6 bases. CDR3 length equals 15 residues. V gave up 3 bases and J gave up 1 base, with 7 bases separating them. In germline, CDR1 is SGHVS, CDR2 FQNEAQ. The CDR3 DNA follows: TGTGCCAGCAGCTTCGACAGGTCCTATAATTCACCCCTCCACTTT. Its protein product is CASSFDRSYNSPLHF. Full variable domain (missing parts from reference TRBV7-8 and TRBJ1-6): GAGVSQSPRYKVAKRGQDVALRCDPISGHVSLFWYQQALGQGPEFLTYFQNEAQLDKSGLPSDRFFAERPEGSVSTLKIQRTQQEDSAVYLCASSFDRSYNSPLHFGNGTRLTVT.